The rows below give T cell receptor beta chains drawn from one sample of a study of cytomegalovirus exposure and HLA in healthy donors. Some clones are missing from TCRdb's copy, which holds only in-frame ones; the method was immunoSEQ multiplex PCR. This table holds about 160,000 clones, 75% to 90% found once. Sequenced material: PBMCs. Receptors originate from a young woman in good health and CMV-seronegative. The CDR3 runs from the conserved cysteine through the conserved F or W. A D gene is named only where the DNA matches it firmly. Size values are once, few and many counts, or a class for expanded clones, and some rows have none.

v_gene: TRBV6-1
d_gene: TRBD2
j_gene: TRBJ2-7
abundance: NA
CDR3nt: TGTGCCAGCATTTCCCCTGGACTAGCGGTCTACGAGCAGTACTTC
CDR3aa: CASISPGLAVYEQYF

v_gene: TRBV27
d_gene: NA
j_gene: TRBJ2-1
abundance: NA
CDR3nt: TGTGCCAGCAGCCCTCTCGGGGACTACAATGAGCAGTTCTTC
CDR3aa: CASSPLGDYNEQFF

v_gene: TRBV21-1
d_gene: NA
j_gene: TRBJ1-1
abundance: NA
CDR3nt: TGTGCCAGCCGTAGTGCTAACAGGGGCCGGAGGGCTGAAGCTTTCTTT
CDR3aa: CASRSANRGRRAEAFF

v_gene: TRBV11-2
d_gene: NA
j_gene: TRBJ2-2
abundance: once
CDR3nt: TGTGCCAGCAGCTTAAGCACCTCCGGGGAGCTGTTTTTT
CDR3aa: CASSLSTSGELFF

v_gene: TRBV6-5
d_gene: NA
j_gene: TRBJ2-7
abundance: NA
CDR3nt: TGTGCCAGCGCGAGGGAAAGGAGCTACGAGCAGTACTTC
CDR3aa: CASARERSYEQYF

v_gene: TRBV5-1
d_gene: TRBD2
j_gene: TRBJ2-7
abundance: NA
CDR3nt: TGCGCCAGCAGCGTCAAAGCGGGAGGGGGGGAGCAGTACTTC
CDR3aa: CASSVKAGGGEQYF

v_gene: TRBV7-8
d_gene: TRBD2
j_gene: TRBJ2-1
abundance: NA
CDR3nt: TGTGCCAGCAGCTTAGGGCGGGTGCTGGCGGGAGAGGATGAGCAGTTCTTC
CDR3aa: CASSLGRVLAGEDEQFF

v_gene: TRBV30
d_gene: NA
j_gene: TRBJ2-7
abundance: NA
CDR3nt: TGTGCCTGGAGGGCACAGGGGGACTACTACGAGCAGTACTTC
CDR3aa: CAWRAQGDYYEQYF

v_gene: TRBV30
d_gene: NA
j_gene: TRBJ1-2
abundance: NA
CDR3nt: TGTGCCTGGAGGGCGGTTCATCCCTATGGCTACACCTTC
CDR3aa: CAWRAVHPYGYTF

v_gene: TRBV28
d_gene: TRBD1
j_gene: TRBJ1-2
abundance: NA
CDR3nt: TGTGCCAGCAGCCGGACAGGGCCCCTCTATGGCTACACCTTC
CDR3aa: CASSRTGPLYGYTF

v_gene: TRBV18
d_gene: NA
j_gene: TRBJ1-3
abundance: NA
CDR3nt: TGTGCCAGCTCCCCGTTTGGAAACACCATATATTTT
CDR3aa: CASSPFGNTIYF

v_gene: TRBV12-1
d_gene: NA
j_gene: TRBJ1-1
abundance: medium-sized
CDR3nt: TGTGCCAGCAGCCCCCATTTGAACACTGAAGCTTTCTTT
CDR3aa: CASSPHLNTEAFF

v_gene: TRBV4-2
d_gene: NA
j_gene: TRBJ1-4
abundance: NA
CDR3nt: TGTGCCAGCAGAAGCCCCGATGAAAAACTGTTTTTT
CDR3aa: CASRSPDEKLFF

v_gene: TRBV27
d_gene: TRBD2
j_gene: TRBJ2-2
abundance: NA
CDR3nt: TGTGCCAGCCGAGCGTCGGGACTAGCGGGCACCGGGGAGCTGTTTTTT
CDR3aa: CASRASGLAGTGELFF

v_gene: TRBV30
d_gene: TRBD1
j_gene: TRBJ2-2
abundance: NA
CDR3nt: TGTGCCTCGAAATGGGACAGGTTCACCGGGGAGCTGTTTTTT
CDR3aa: CASKWDRFTGELFF

v_gene: TRBV6-5
d_gene: NA
j_gene: TRBJ1-2
abundance: NA
CDR3nt: TGTGCCAGCAGTTATTCCCGATCGGAGGGGAATGGCTACACCTTC
CDR3aa: CASSYSRSEGNGYTF

v_gene: TRBV14
d_gene: NA
j_gene: TRBJ1-5
abundance: once
CDR3nt: TGTGCCAGCAGCCAACCAATTAGGGCGTCAGGGAGGTTTTGTCAGCCCCAGCATTTT
CDR3aa: CASSQPIRASGRFCQPQHF

v_gene: TRBV6-1
d_gene: NA
j_gene: TRBJ2-2
abundance: once
CDR3nt: TGTGCCAGCAGTTTCTTCGGGGAGCTGTTTTTT
CDR3aa: CASSFFGELFF

v_gene: TRBV27
d_gene: TRBD2
j_gene: TRBJ2-3
abundance: once
CDR3nt: TGTGCCAGCAGTTTAATGGCGGGAGCGGGGACAGATACGCAGTATTTT
CDR3aa: CASSLMAGAGTDTQYF

v_gene: TRBV7-9
d_gene: NA
j_gene: TRBJ1-1
abundance: NA
CDR3nt: TGTTCCAGCAGCTTAACTAGTTTTGAGAGGGACACTGAAGCTTTCTTT
CDR3aa: CSSSLTSFERDTEAFF

v_gene: TRBV11-2
d_gene: NA
j_gene: TRBJ2-1
abundance: NA
CDR3nt: TGTGCCAGCAGCTCGTTAATTGGCACAGGGCATTTCAGCAATGAGCAGTTCTTC
CDR3aa: CASSSLIGTGHFSNEQFF

v_gene: TRBV18
d_gene: NA
j_gene: TRBJ1-5
abundance: NA
CDR3nt: TGTGCCAGCTCACCCCCAACCGGGACACCTCAAGGGAAGCCCCAGCATTTT
CDR3aa: CASSPPTGTPQGKPQHF

v_gene: TRBV29-1
d_gene: NA
j_gene: TRBJ2-7
abundance: NA
CDR3nt: TGCAGCGTTGAGCAGGTAGGGGACGAGCAGTACTTC
CDR3aa: CSVEQVGDEQYF

v_gene: TRBV14
d_gene: NA
j_gene: TRBJ1-1
abundance: NA
CDR3nt: TGTGCCAGCAGTCCAGGGTTTGTGGCTTTCTTT
CDR3aa: CASSPGFVAFF

v_gene: TRBV5-1
d_gene: TRBD2
j_gene: TRBJ2-1
abundance: NA
CDR3nt: TGCGCCAGCAGCTCGGGACTAGCGGGAGTCTACTACAATGAGCAGTTCTTC
CDR3aa: CASSSGLAGVYYNEQFF

v_gene: TRBV5-1
d_gene: TRBD1
j_gene: TRBJ2-2
abundance: NA
CDR3nt: TGCGCCAGCAGCTTAAGGACAGGCGGGACCGGGGAGCTGTTTTTT
CDR3aa: CASSLRTGGTGELFF

v_gene: TRBV18
d_gene: NA
j_gene: TRBJ1-2
abundance: NA
CDR3nt: TGTGCCAGCTCACCATCGGACAGTGGGTTCTCTAACTATGGCTACACCTTC
CDR3aa: CASSPSDSGFSNYGYTF

v_gene: TRBV6-1
d_gene: TRBD1
j_gene: TRBJ1-5
abundance: NA
CDR3nt: TGTGCCAGCAGTGAAATGGGCGACAGGGCACAGCCCCAGCATTTT
CDR3aa: CASSEMGDRAQPQHF

v_gene: TRBV7-9
d_gene: NA
j_gene: TRBJ2-7
abundance: NA
CDR3nt: TGTGCCAGCAGCTTTCCGGGACTTGAGAGCGAGCAGTACTTC
CDR3aa: CASSFPGLESEQYF

v_gene: TRBV19
d_gene: TRBD1
j_gene: TRBJ2-5
abundance: NA
CDR3nt: TGTGCCAGTAGTATGGGGGGACAGGGACAAGAGACCCAGTACTTC
CDR3aa: CASSMGGQGQETQYF

v_gene: TRBV12-5
d_gene: NA
j_gene: TRBJ2-1
abundance: NA
CDR3nt: TGTGCTAGTGGTTTGGTATTGAACAGGGTGACTAATGAGCAGTTCTTC
CDR3aa: CASGLVLNRVTNEQFF

v_gene: TRBV28
d_gene: NA
j_gene: TRBJ1-2
abundance: NA
CDR3nt: TGTGCCAGCAGTACCCATACGGAGAATGGCTACACCTTC
CDR3aa: CASSTHTENGYTF

v_gene: TRBV28
d_gene: TRBD2
j_gene: TRBJ2-5
abundance: NA
CDR3nt: TGTGCCAGCAGTGGGTCTGGCGGGGGGACTCAAGAGACCCAGTACTTC
CDR3aa: CASSGSGGGTQETQYF

v_gene: TRBV30
d_gene: NA
j_gene: TRBJ2-5
abundance: NA
CDR3nt: TGTGCCTGGAGTTACGGGGTCCAAGAGACCCAGTACTTC
CDR3aa: CAWSYGVQETQYF

v_gene: TRBV14
d_gene: NA
j_gene: TRBJ2-3
abundance: NA
CDR3nt: TGTGCCAGCAGCCCAGGCACAGATACGCAGTATTTT
CDR3aa: CASSPGTDTQYF

v_gene: TRBV27
d_gene: TRBD1
j_gene: TRBJ1-2
abundance: NA
CDR3nt: TGTGCCAGCAGTCCAGGAGTAACAGGGGTGTATGGCTACACCTTC
CDR3aa: CASSPGVTGVYGYTF